Shown below are 5 T cell receptor beta chains from a single sample sequenced in a study of blood T cell repertoires in COVID-19. Clones were read by immunoSEQ multiplex PCR, and TCRdb kept only the in-frame ones, dropping some. Of approximately 160,000 clones listed, 75% to 85% are singletons. The material sequenced was peripheral blood. These receptors all stem from a human donor in a cohort sampled during active COVID-19.

This clone was observed once. The chain couples TRBV3-1 (or the pseudogene TRBV3-2) to TRBJ1-1, with 7 bases identical to TRBD1. The CDR3 is 14 amino acids. V was clipped by 4 bases and J by 7 bases; unmatched bases: 9. Germline V gene lookup returns CDR1 LGHDT and CDR2 YNNKEL (reference sequence). Here the CDR3 reads CASSPGTATYEAFF. CDR3 in DNA: TGTGCCAGCAGCCCCGGGACAGCTACTTATGAAGCTTTCTTT.

The rearrangement joins TRBV2 to TRBJ2-1; the match to TRBD2 covers 8 bases. This CDR3 spans 14 amino acids. The trim removed 5 bases at V and 2 bases at J, leaving 2 bases unmatched. The germline V gene encodes CDR1 SNHLY and CDR2 FYNNEI. The CDR3 spells CASSLAGTYNEQFF. CDR3 sequence (DNA): TGTGCCAGCAGTTTAGCGGGGACCTACAATGAGCAGTTCTTC. Variable domain in full (rest from reference TRBV2 and TRBJ2-1): EPEVTQTPSHQVTQMGQEVILRCVPISNHLYFYWYRQILGQKVEFLVSFYNNEISEKSEIFDDQFSVERPDGSNFTLKIRSTKLEDSAMYFCASSLAGTYNEQFFGPGTRLTVL.

The chain combines TRBV29-1 with TRBJ2-5; 8 nucleotides align to TRBD2. Germline CDR1 and CDR2: SQVTM and ANQGSEA. J lost 6 bases, V lost 7 bases, and 7 bases had no gene match. This CDR3 contains 12 residues. CDR3 residues: CSAEAGGKTQYF. CDR3 DNA: TGCAGCGCTGAGGCGGGGGGCAAGACCCAGTACTTC.

V usage is TRBV4-1 and J usage is TRBJ1-1; 9 bases fit TRBD1. Germline V CDR1 and CDR2: MGHRA, YSYEKL. Germline trimming cut 3 bases from V and 5 bases from J; bases unmatched to any gene: 7. This CDR3 has 15 residues. Here the CDR3 reads CASSHSGTGRTEAFF. As DNA, the CDR3 is TGCGCCAGCAGCCACTCCGGGACAGGGAGGACTGAAGCTTTCTTT.

Here the CDR3 reads CSVEGGRILDYGYTF. Written as DNA, the CDR3 is TGCAGCGTTGAGGGGGGACGGATACTAGACTATGGCTACACCTTC. This chain uses TRBV29-1 with TRBJ1-2; tentatively, D is TRBD1 (5 bases). V lost 3 bases and J lost 3, with 17 bases in between. Germline CDR1 SQVTM, CDR2 ANQGSEA. The CDR3 has 15 residues.